This TCR beta chain was retrieved from a study of response to subunit inactivated influenza vaccine. Study-wide results and caveats: After each seasonal influenza vaccination, few new T cells are recruited, the authors suggested.

This clonotype was seen more than once but under ten times. Its antigen is not identified. TCRdb re-derived calls from the RT-PCR reads in MiXCR, one entry per CDR3 protein. Of 550,000 to 800,000 distinct CDR3 sequences listed, approximately 14% are singletons. Deletions cut 4 bases from V and 2 bases from J, with 16 bases between. This CDR3 comprises 16 residues. Per the germline V gene, CDR1 is SGHKS and CDR2 is YYEKEE (reference sequence). The chain recombines TRBV5-5 with TRBJ1-5, with D uncertain. The origin of this receptor is a man aged 50-60 years who received an inactivated influenza vaccine. Specimen: PBMCs from blood, collected roughly 12 days after vaccination. In DNA form, the CDR3 reads TGTGCCAGCAGCACCGGACTTTATGGTGGCAATCAGCCCCAGCATTTT. Its translation: CASSTGLYGGNQPQHF.